What follows is one TCR beta chain and its context. Recovery meant two consecutive negative NP/OP PCR tests, professional clearance, or resolved symptoms. V dropped 1 base and J dropped 7; count of bases not matched to a gene: 6. CDR3 length: 14 residues. CDR1 and CDR2 from the germline V gene are SNHLY and FYNNEI. These data originate in a study of blood T cell repertoires in COVID-19. At the level of the study: The United States, Italy and Spain supplied acute and convalescent COVID-19 samples.

TCRdb keeps only in-frame clones here, not all; method: immunoSEQ multiplex PCR. The data hold approximately 440,000 clones, with around 90% observed a single time. This TCR derives from a man aged 18 to 35 who had recovered from COVID-19. The chain recombines TRBV2 with TRBJ1-2; 7 positions agree with TRBD1. The specimen sequenced was PBMCs or T cells enriched from blood (not recorded which). CDR3 sequence reads: CASSEGTGRRGYTF. Written as DNA, the CDR3 is TGTGCCAGCAGTGAAGGGACAGGTCGACGTGGCTACACCTTC.